This T cell receptor beta chain came from a study of blood T cell repertoires in COVID-19. Whole-study context: PBMCs, B-cell-depleted T cells, or T cells provided the cDNA or gDNA that made up the material.

This clone was found a few times. Assay: immunoSEQ multiplex PCR; the TCRdb copy retains only in-frame clones and omits some. The data hold around 290,000 clones, with nearly 90% observed a single time. Trimming removed 4 bases from V and 0 bases from J, with 14 bases in between. The CDR3 consists of 16 residues. Germline V gene lookup returns CDR1 SGHTS and CDR2 YDEGEE. The sequenced sample consisted of PBMCs or T cells enriched from blood (not recorded which). This rearrangement joins TRBV5-8 to TRBJ1-5; D remains ambiguous. The source is a woman in her twenties or thirties who had recovered from COVID-19. The CDR3 reads CASSLQDWYSNQPQHF. The CDR3 DNA follows: TGTGCCAGCAGCCTCCAGGACTGGTATAGCAATCAGCCCCAGCATTTT.